This TCR beta chain derives from a study of shared clonotypes between healthy human individuals (dated by TCRdb to the early 2020s). About the investigation overall: The cohort comprised two women and three men aged 18 to 49 years. The study deeply sequenced blood TCR repertoires of five healthy adults to estimate repertoire size and the extent of clonotype sharing between individuals. Per donor, leukapheresis produced somewhere between about 0.94 and 9 billion PBMCs. For each donor, CD4 naive and CD4 memory were each run on three plates, CD8 naive on two plates, and CD8 memory on one plate. Libraries were prepared and TCR repertoires were sequenced by different laboratories using diverse techniques, in order to increase sequencing depth and limit assay-specific biases.

Using the deep immunoSEQ assay, TCR CDR3 regions were amplified from genomic DNA by multiplex PCR. Genomic DNA extracted from each cell subset was distributed evenly over all wells of several immunoSEQ 96-well plates, and each plate served as one replicate. Each replicate PCR for sorted subsets received roughly 0.2 ug genomic DNA, equal to tens of thousands of T cell genomes. The purified libraries were quantified using a Qubit 3.0 fluorometer, sized with a Bioanalyzer 2100, and then quantified again using the KAPA Library Quantification kit. A separate single-read 150-cycle Illumina NextSeq 550 flow cell was used to sequence each immunoSEQ 96-well plate. The authors processed their data as follows. Because the immunoSEQ output included only junctional sequences and no quality scores, the filtering could not be the same as the filtering used for full-length reads. To assign V/J genes and CDR3, sequences were annotated against IMGT germline references using PyIR, a Python wrapper for IgBLAST v1.9. Reads were removed for weak V/J assignments (E-value above 1e-6), missing CDR3, stop codons, out-of-frame junctions, or ambiguous translated residues. V3J clonotypes were defined by identical inferred V gene, J gene, and CDR3 amino acid sequence. Percentage overlap between repertoires was calculated by dividing the number of shared unique clonotypes by the size of the smaller repertoire. RTK rarefaction, the Chao1 estimator, and Recon v2.1 estimates of unobserved clonotypes were used to assess repertoire richness. Generation probabilities were computed with OLGA for all TCRbeta clonotypes obtained by the gDNA method from a few donors. Sourced from immuneACCESS, this table was stored by TCRdb with only in-frame sequences that have V and J called. A share of the clones is absent; for the studies checked, an unresolved V gene accounts for under half, and the remainder has no known explanation. V, J and clone size are those of that table, while D and trimming were read from the DNA. This sample holds fewer than 3 million clones; 85% to 95% were observed only once. Around 0.35% of the sample is held by the ten biggest clonotypes.

Healthy HIV-negative adults with no recently reported acute infections or vaccinations were included as donors. Every donor was a Caucasian adult living in Nashville, Tennessee, USA. CD4+ T cells were enriched by magnetic negative selection; naive cells were then positively selected on CD45RA, and the negative fraction formed the memory subset. Blood was collected by leukapheresis, and PBMCs were isolated by Ficoll-Histopaque density gradient centrifugation and then cryopreserved in liquid nitrogen vapor phase. Analytical flow cytometry was used to check the purity and quantity of each magnetically sorted T cell population. From each sorted fraction, genomic DNA was isolated and quantified by UV absorbance on a Nanodrop 2000c. Trimming leaves V shorter by 5 bases and J shorter by 0 bases, with the junction holding 13 bases beyond the gene matches. The CDR1 and CDR2 encoded by the germline V gene (reference sequence) are MNHEY and SMNVEV. CDR3 length: 18 amino acids, cysteine to phenylalanine. The DNA shown is the 54-base CDR3, in frame from base 1.

Study-wide findings and limitations: Naive subsets generally had larger estimated clonotype richness than memory subsets did. Because the study included a small number of donors, the genetic and exposure-history diversity represented was limited. Sampling was restricted to blood, and TCR repertoires in tissue are likely to differ from TCR repertoires in blood. Pairwise subsampling indicated that sequencing depth was expected to affect the degree of clonotype sharing among donors. Rarefaction of sorted-subset datasets indicated incomplete sequencing despite the large sequencing depth. Compared with non-shared clonotypes, clonotypes shared by all four sorted-subset donors had higher generation probabilities. When several donors were compared, the shared fraction of clonotypes was roughly 5% for naive CD4, more than 3% for naive CD8, more than 2% for memory CD4, and roughly 0.43% for memory CD8.

Concerning this clone: This receptor's antigen is unknown. Base quality data are lacking; no much larger clone is found one base away.

Sequences were obtained from naive CD4+ T cells from PBMCs. The cell subset or site label, read with the paper, signifies: CD45RA+ positively selected. The source of this sequence is a man aged 18 to 30 in good health. Some clones in this sample may be carry-over from other donors' samples. Recombination connected TRBV27 to TRBJ1-5, with TRBD1 matching 7 junction bases. DNA sequence: TGTGCCAGCAGTCCCCGAGCTGTGGGACAGAATAGCAATCAGCCCCAGCATTTT. This is translated as CASSPRAVGQNSNQPQHF.